These 11 T cell receptor beta chains share one sample of origin, sequenced in a study of CD4+ T cells in melanoma. TCRdb's copy holds only in-frame clones and misses some; the assay was immunoSEQ multiplex PCR. This repertoire shows 120,000 to 150,000 clones, 92% found once; its top ten account for over 1.5%. The source is a human donor with melanoma.

The J gene is TRBJ1-2, the V gene TRBV19; 8 bases align to TRBD1. The CDR3 is 13 amino acids. Germline assignment: CDR1 LNHDA and CDR2 SQIVND (reference sequence). V was clipped by 4 bases and J by 6 bases; unmatched bases: 4. CDR3: CASSSRQGHGYTF. The CDR3, as DNA: TGTGCCAGTAGTAGCCGACAGGGGCATGGCTACACCTTC.

The chain uses TRBV7-9 and TRBJ1-2, with D possibly TRBD1 on 5 matching bases. Between the trimmed V and J ends, which lost 5 bases and 7 bases, there was a span of 17 bases. Germline loops: CDR1 SEHNR, CDR2 FQNEAQ (reference sequence). This CDR3 spans 14 amino acids. The CDR3 region is CASSGPSGFGGYTF. CDR3 in DNA: TGTGCCAGCAGCGGACCCTCAGGGTTCGGTGGCTACACCTTC.

The J gene is TRBJ2-5, the V gene TRBV4-2; D is perhaps TRBD1 or TRBD2 (5 bases each). Germline V gene data show CDR1 as LGHNA and CDR2 as YNFKEQ. The CDR3 totals 14 residues. V was cut by 3 bases and J by 2 bases, with 10 bases left in between. The CDR3 here is CASSQAGAQETQYF. As DNA, the CDR3 is TGTGCCAGCAGCCAGGCCGGGGCACAAGAGACCCAGTACTTC.

The V call is TRBV6-1, the J call TRBJ2-3; the D gene is possibly TRBD1 (5 bases). The CDR3 loop spans 16 amino acids. V was trimmed by 4 bases and J by 0 bases, leaving 14 bases between them. Germline lookup yields CDR1 MNHNS and CDR2 SASEGT. The CDR3 DNA is TGTGCCAGCAGTGCGACAGCCTTACCTAGCACAGATACGCAGTATTTT. Translation: CASSATALPSTDTQYF.

V is TRBV15 and J is TRBJ1-2; D perhaps matches TRBD1 (5 bases). Trimming took 3 bases from V and 5 from J, leaving 13 bases between them. There are 14 residues in the CDR3. CDR1 is LNHNV, CDR2 YYDKDF, per germline (reference sequence). CDR3 in amino acids: CATSRGEGFYGYTF. In nucleotides, the CDR3 is TGTGCCACCAGCAGGGGCGAGGGGTTTTATGGCTACACCTTC.

The rearrangement uses TRBV10-2 and TRBJ1-5; 7 nucleotides line up with TRBD1. The CDR3 has 14 amino acids. V shed 4 bases, J shed 3 bases, and the junction held 3 bases outside the gene matches. The germline CDR1 and CDR2 sequences are WSHSY and SAAADI. The CDR3 DNA is TGCGCCAGCAGTGGGGACAGAGTCAATCAGCCCCAGCATTTT. Protein sequence: CASSGDRVNQPQHF.

This rearrangement joins TRBV11-2 to TRBJ2-1; tentatively, D is TRBD2 (5 bases). The germline V and J ends were trimmed by 2 bases and 5 bases, with 13 bases remaining between them. Germline V lookup: CDR1 SGHAT, CDR2 FQNNGV. CDR3 length equals 15 residues. The CDR3, as DNA: TGTGCCAGCAGCTTATACCGGGGAGAGAACAATGAGCAGTTCTTC. Translation gives CASSLYRGENNEQFF. The variable domain in full, completed from reference TRBV11-2 and TRBJ2-1, reads EAGVAQSPRYKIIEKRQSVAFWCNPISGHATLYWYQQILGQGPKLLIQFQNNGVVDDSQLPKDRFSAERLKGVDSTLKIQPAKLEDSAVYLCASSLYRGENNEQFFGPGTRLTVL.

The chain is built from TRBV19 and TRBJ1-2; a weak D match, TRBD1 (6 bases). V was shortened by 5 bases and J by 3 bases, with 16 bases between the two germline ends. Germline assignment: CDR1 LNHDA and CDR2 SQIVND (reference sequence). CDR3 length: 15 amino acids. CDR3 region: CASSAAGTRDYGYTF. The CDR3 coding sequence is TGTGCCAGTAGTGCTGCCGGGACACGCGACTATGGCTACACCTTC.

The chain joins TRBV4-2 to TRBJ2-7, with TRBD2 identical over 7 bases. This CDR3 has 14 amino acids. CDR1 is LGHNA, CDR2 YNFKEQ, per germline. The junction had 4 bases not matched to a gene; V was cut back by 1 base and J by 4 bases. For the CDR3, the DNA is TGTGCCAGCAGCCAAGCGCAGGGAGGGTACGAGCAGTACTTC. Translated: CASSQAQGGYEQYF.

This chain connects TRBV19 to TRBJ2-7; perhaps D is TRBD1 or TRBD2 (6 bases each). CDR1 and CDR2 (germline): LNHDA, SQIVND (reference sequence). Trimming left V 5 bases short and J 2 bases short, with 19 bases between. The CDR3 sequence is 16 residues long. The CDR3 here is CASSSKEGGDTYEQYF. The CDR3 DNA sequence: TGTGCCAGTAGTTCTAAAGAAGGCGGGGACACCTACGAGCAGTACTTC.

This sequence joins TRBV6-1 and TRBJ1-3, with D unresolved. V lost 8 bases and J 0 bases, leaving 11 bases between the germline ends. The CDR3 length is 14 residues. Germline loops: CDR1 MNHNS, CDR2 SASEGT. The CDR3 loop is CASSRGYSGNTIYF. The CDR3 DNA follows: TGTGCCAGCTCGAGAGGTTACTCTGGAAACACCATATATTTT.